A selection of T cell receptor beta chains follows, all from one sample in a study of long-term antiretroviral therapy in people with HIV. Here immunoSEQ multiplex PCR was the method, and the copy in TCRdb shows in-frame clones only, minus some. The sample holds about 22,000 clones, around 84% seen once. The material sequenced was unsorted PBMCs, taken approximately 5.7 years after starting antiretroviral therapy. The receptors were sampled from a young man with HIV. Both conserved end residues are part of each CDR3. A D gene is named only where the DNA matches it firmly. Size values are once, few and many counts, or a class for expanded clones, and some rows have none.

j_call v_call clone_size d_call cdr3_aa cdr3_nt
TRBJ2-7 TRBV15 - - CATSRPPGHNYEQYF TGTGCCACCAGCAGACCTCCGGGACATAACTACGAGCAGTACTTC
TRBJ2-2 TRBV6-4 - - CASSEEVTGELFF TGTGCCAGCAGTGAGGAGGTCACCGGGGAGCTGTTTTTT
TRBJ1-3 TRBV18 once - CASSPQGTAGNTIYF TGTGCCAGCTCACCCCAAGGGACGGCTGGAAACACCATATATTTT
TRBJ1-2 TRBV5-6 - TRBD1 CASSVAGTGAPYDIYGYTF TGTGCCAGCAGCGTGGCCGGGACAGGGGCCCCCTACGATATCTATGGCTACACCTTC
TRBJ2-7 TRBV6-1 large - CASSEYEKGTYEQYF TGTGCCAGCAGTGAATATGAAAAGGGCACCTACGAGCAGTACTTC
TRBJ2-2 TRBV4-2 - TRBD2 CASSQGDEGLANTGELFF TGTGCCAGCAGCCAAGGAGATGAGGGACTAGCGAACACCGGGGAGCTGTTTTTT
TRBJ2-7 TRBV28 - - CASSTGSSSYEQYF TGTGCCAGCAGCACCGGGTCGTCTTCCTACGAGCAGTACTTC
TRBJ2-2 TRBV5-1 few - CASSFGQPGELFF TGCGCCAGCAGCTTCGGTCAGCCCGGGGAGCTGTTTTTT
TRBJ1-2 TRBV6-6 - - CASTSLNTGRGYTF TGTGCCAGCACCTCCTTGAATACGGGTCGGGGCTACACCTTC
TRBJ2-1 TRBV7-2 - TRBD2 CASSLGGRAEFF TGTGCCAGCAGCTTAGGCGGGAGGGCCGAGTTCTTC
TRBJ1-2 TRBV28 - TRBD1 CASNTYVRDTGGFYGYTF TGTGCCAGCAACACTTACGTGCGGGATACAGGGGGGTTCTATGGCTACACCTTC
TRBJ2-7 TRBV5-1 - - CASSLFVSYEQYF TGCGCCAGCAGCTTGTTTGTCTCCTACGAGCAGTACTTC
TRBJ1-6 TRBV7-3 - TRBD1 CASSSRQGGSPLHF TGTGCCAGCAGCTCACGACAGGGCGGTTCACCCCTCCACTTT
TRBJ2-2 TRBV19 - - CASSIDRVGTGELFF TGTGCCAGTAGTATAGATAGGGTGGGCACCGGGGAGCTGTTTTTT
TRBJ1-4 TRBV9 - - CASSVGYATNEKLFF TGTGCCAGCAGCGTAGGGTACGCAACTAATGAAAAACTGTTTTTT
TRBJ2-7 TRBV7-6 - - CASSLVKYEQYF TGTGCCAGCAGCTTAGTCAAGTACGAGCAGTACTTC
TRBJ2-4 TRBV7-2 once TRBD1 CASSLDRAKNIQYF TGTGCCAGCAGCTTGGACAGGGCAAAAAACATTCAGTACTTC
TRBJ1-1 TRBV28 - - CASSSRHTEAFF TGTGCCAGCAGCTCCAGGCACACGGAAGCTTTCTTT
TRBJ2-5 TRBV7-3 - TRBD2 CASSSSGGPGETQYF TGTGCCAGCAGTTCTAGCGGGGGGCCGGGGGAGACCCAGTACTTC
TRBJ1-2 TRBV18 - - CASSPSGARGYTF TGTGCCAGCTCACCTTCCGGGGCGCGGGGCTACACCTTC
TRBJ1-5 TRBV28 - - CASSFVRQPQHF TGTGCCAGCAGTTTTGTCCGTCAGCCCCAGCATTTT
TRBJ2-1 TRBV7-8 once - CASSTRIAGLRNEQFF TGTGCCAGCAGCACCCGTATTGCGGGTCTTAGGAATGAGCAGTTCTTC
TRBJ2-1 TRBV27 once TRBD2 CASGGSGLKYNEQFF TGTGCCAGCGGGGGTAGCGGGTTAAAGTACAATGAGCAGTTCTTC
TRBJ2-5 TRBV4-2 - - CASSQELTGGGTQYF TGTGCCAGCAGCCAAGAACTAACCGGGGGTGGAACCCAGTACTTC
TRBJ1-1 TRBV27 - TRBD1 CASSSLGTGIYTEAFF TGTGCCAGCAGTTCACTGGGGACAGGTATTTACACTGAAGCTTTCTTT
TRBJ1-6 TRBV5-4 - - CASTTGRRGEGSPLHF TGTGCCAGCACCACCGGACGGAGGGGGGAAGGATCACCCCTCCACTTT
TRBJ1-2 TRBV6-5 once - CASSYLRGGRYGYTF TGTGCCAGCAGTTACTTGAGAGGGGGTCGGTATGGCTACACCTTC
TRBJ1-1 TRBV27 - TRBD1 CASSLWTGKPTEAFF TGTGCCAGCAGTTTATGGACAGGGAAGCCCACTGAAGCTTTCTTT
TRBJ2-1 TRBV7-6 - - CASSLRGPWLYNEQFF TGTGCCAGCAGCCTACGGGGGCCCTGGCTCTACAATGAGCAGTTCTTC
TRBJ1-1 TRBV20-1 - - CSASANTEAFF TGCAGTGCTAGCGCGAACACTGAAGCTTTCTTT
TRBJ2-7 TRBV19 - - CASSISAAAYYEQYF TGTGCCAGTAGTATATCTGCGGCAGCTTACTACGAGCAGTACTTC
TRBJ2-3 TRBV7-2 - - CASSYQGTRTDTQYF TGTGCCAGCAGCTACCAGGGGACTCGCACAGATACGCAGTATTTT
TRBJ1-5 TRBV28 - - CASSLRGGFRNQPQHF TGTGCCAGCAGTCTCCGAGGGGGGTTTAGGAATCAGCCCCAGCATTTT
TRBJ2-5 TRBV7-9 - TRBD2 CASSLVGLAGGRQETQYF TGTGCCAGCAGCCTGGTGGGACTAGCGGGAGGGAGACAAGAGACCCAGTACTTC
TRBJ1-1 TRBV29-1 - - CSVATTMNTEAFF TGCAGCGTTGCGACAACGATGAACACTGAAGCTTTCTTT
TRBJ2-5 TRBV5-8 - - CASRPGLALQETQYF TGTGCCAGCAGACCAGGGTTGGCCTTACAAGAGACCCAGTACTTC
TRBJ2-1 TRBV28 once TRBD2 CASSSIPTSGPYNEQFF TGTGCCAGCAGTTCGATTCCCACTAGCGGGCCCTACAATGAGCAGTTCTTC
TRBJ1-1 TRBV5-6 - TRBD1 CASSWGQGVSGTEAFF TGTGCCAGCAGCTGGGGACAGGGGGTCTCGGGCACTGAAGCTTTCTTT
TRBJ1-3 TRBV6-6 - - CASSLGQGAGYTIYF TGTGCCAGCAGCCTGGGGCAGGGCGCGGGATACACCATATATTTT
TRBJ1-4 TRBV4-1 - TRBD1 CASSQITGGASEKLFF TGCGCCAGCAGCCAGATAACAGGGGGCGCATCCGAAAAACTGTTTTTT
TRBJ2-7 TRBV7-3 - - CASSPGGSQDEQYF TGTGCCAGCAGCCCTGGAGGGTCGCAGGACGAGCAGTACTTC
TRBJ1-2 TRBV6-5 - TRBD1 CASSYTNTGGGYGYTF TGTGCCAGCAGTTACACGAACACAGGGGGCGGGTATGGCTACACCTTC
TRBJ2-7 TRBV7-6 few - CASSLEDGSYEQYF TGTGCCAGCAGCTTAGAGGATGGGTCCTACGAGCAGTACTTC
TRBJ2-7 TRBV5-5 - TRBD2 CASSISGGYYEQYF TGTGCCAGCAGCATTAGCGGGGGGTATTACGAGCAGTACTTC